The entry that follows covers one T cell receptor (beta chain) sequence. This record comes from a study of T cell changes during pregnancy in multiple sclerosis. There are 15 residues in the CDR3. Germline values: CDR1 SGHNT, CDR2 YYREEE (reference sequence). With 0 bases clipped from V and 6 bases from J, the junction kept 7 bases outside the gene matches. Clones were read by immunoSEQ multiplex PCR, and TCRdb kept only the in-frame ones, dropping some. Of tens of thousands of clones in the sample, 80% to 95% are singletons; the top ten hold about 0.99%. The source material was peripheral blood, sampled after pregnancy. The TCR comes from a female donor with multiple sclerosis, enrolled in a pregnancy study. The chain employs TRBV5-4 and TRBJ2-7; the match to TRBD2 covers 9 bases. The CDR3 region is CASSLAVAGVREQYF. In DNA form, the CDR3 reads TGTGCCAGCAGCTTGGCGGTAGCGGGGGTCCGCGAGCAGTACTTC.